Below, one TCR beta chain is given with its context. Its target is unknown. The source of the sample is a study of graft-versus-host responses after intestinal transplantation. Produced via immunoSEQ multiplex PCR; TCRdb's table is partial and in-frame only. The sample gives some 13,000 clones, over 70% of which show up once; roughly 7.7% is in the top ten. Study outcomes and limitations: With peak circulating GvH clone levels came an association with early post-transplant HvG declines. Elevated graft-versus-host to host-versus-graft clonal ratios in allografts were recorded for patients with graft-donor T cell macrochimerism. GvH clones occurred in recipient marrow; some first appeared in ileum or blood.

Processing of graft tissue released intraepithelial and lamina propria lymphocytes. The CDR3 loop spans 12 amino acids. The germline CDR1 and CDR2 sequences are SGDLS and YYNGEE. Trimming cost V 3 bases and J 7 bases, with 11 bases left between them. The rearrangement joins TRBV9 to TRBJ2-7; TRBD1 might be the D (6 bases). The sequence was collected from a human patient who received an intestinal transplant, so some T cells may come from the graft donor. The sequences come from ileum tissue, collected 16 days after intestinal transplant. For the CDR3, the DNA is TGTGCCAGCAGCGACAGGGTCGGTGAGCAGTACTTC. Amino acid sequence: CASSDRVGEQYF.